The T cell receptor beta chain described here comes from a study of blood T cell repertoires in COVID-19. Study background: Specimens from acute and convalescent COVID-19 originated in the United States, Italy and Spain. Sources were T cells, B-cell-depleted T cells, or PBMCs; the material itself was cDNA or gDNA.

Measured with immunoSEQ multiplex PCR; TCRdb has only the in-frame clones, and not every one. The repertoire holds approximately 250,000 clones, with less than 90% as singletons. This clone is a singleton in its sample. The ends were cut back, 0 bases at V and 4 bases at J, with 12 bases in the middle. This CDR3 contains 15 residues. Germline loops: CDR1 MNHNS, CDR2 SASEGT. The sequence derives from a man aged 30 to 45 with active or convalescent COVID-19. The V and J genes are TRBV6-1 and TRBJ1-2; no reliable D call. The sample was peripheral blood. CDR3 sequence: CASSEAVSSVYGYTF. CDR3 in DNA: TGTGCCAGCAGTGAAGCGGTATCATCGGTCTATGGCTACACCTTC.